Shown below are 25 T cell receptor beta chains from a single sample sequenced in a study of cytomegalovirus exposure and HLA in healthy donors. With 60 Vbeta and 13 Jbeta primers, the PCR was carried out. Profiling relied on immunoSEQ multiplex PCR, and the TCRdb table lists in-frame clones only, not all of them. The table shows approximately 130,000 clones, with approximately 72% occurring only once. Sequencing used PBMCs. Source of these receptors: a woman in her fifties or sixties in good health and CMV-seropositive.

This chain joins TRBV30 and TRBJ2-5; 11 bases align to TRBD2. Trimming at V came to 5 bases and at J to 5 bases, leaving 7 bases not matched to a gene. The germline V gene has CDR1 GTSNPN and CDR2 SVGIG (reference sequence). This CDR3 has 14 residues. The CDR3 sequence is CAWDLAGGPETQYF. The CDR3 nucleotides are TGTGCCTGGGACTTAGCGGGAGGGCCCGAGACCCAGTACTTC.

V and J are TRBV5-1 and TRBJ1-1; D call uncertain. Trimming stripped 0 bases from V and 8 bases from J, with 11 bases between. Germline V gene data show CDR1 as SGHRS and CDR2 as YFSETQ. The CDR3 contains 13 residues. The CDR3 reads CASSLASEAEAFF. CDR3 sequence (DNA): TGCGCCAGCAGCTTGGCCAGTGAGGCCGAAGCTTTCTTT.

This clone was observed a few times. CDR3 in amino acids: CASSSTVIPNTGELFF. CDR3 in DNA: TGTGCCAGCAGCTCAACGGTGATACCGAACACCGGGGAGCTGTTTTTT. The rearrangement links TRBV7-9 to TRBJ2-2; D ambiguous. The V gene's germline CDR1 is SEHNR and CDR2 FQNEAQ (reference sequence). Trimming cost V 4 bases and J 0 bases, with 12 bases left between them. The CDR3 spans 16 residues.

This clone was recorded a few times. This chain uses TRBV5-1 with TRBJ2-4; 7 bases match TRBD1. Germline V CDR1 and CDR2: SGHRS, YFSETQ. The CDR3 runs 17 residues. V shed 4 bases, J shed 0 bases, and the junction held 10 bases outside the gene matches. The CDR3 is CASSEGQHELAKNIQYF. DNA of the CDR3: TGCGCCAGCAGCGAGGGACAGCACGAACTAGCCAAAAACATTCAGTACTTC. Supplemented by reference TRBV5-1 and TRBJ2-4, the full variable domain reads KAGVTQTPRYLIKTRGQQVTLSCSPISGHRSVSWYQQTPGQGLQFLFEYFSETQRNKGNFPGRFSGRQFSNSRSEMNVSTLELGDSALYLCASSEGQHELAKNIQYFGAGTRLSVL.

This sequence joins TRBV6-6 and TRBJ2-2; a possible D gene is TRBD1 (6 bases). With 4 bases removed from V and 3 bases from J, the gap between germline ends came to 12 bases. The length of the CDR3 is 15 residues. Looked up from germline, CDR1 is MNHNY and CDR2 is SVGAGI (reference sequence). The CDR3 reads CASSSTGSDTGELFF. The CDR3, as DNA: TGTGCCAGCAGTTCCACAGGGTCGGACACCGGGGAGCTGTTTTTT.

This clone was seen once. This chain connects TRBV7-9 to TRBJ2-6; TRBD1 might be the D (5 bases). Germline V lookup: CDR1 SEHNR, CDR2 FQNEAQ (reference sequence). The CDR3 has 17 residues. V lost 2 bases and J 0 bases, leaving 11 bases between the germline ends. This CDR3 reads CASSLRGSDSGANVLTF. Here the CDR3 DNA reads TGTGCCAGCAGCTTAAGGGGTAGTGACTCTGGGGCCAACGTCCTGACTTTC.

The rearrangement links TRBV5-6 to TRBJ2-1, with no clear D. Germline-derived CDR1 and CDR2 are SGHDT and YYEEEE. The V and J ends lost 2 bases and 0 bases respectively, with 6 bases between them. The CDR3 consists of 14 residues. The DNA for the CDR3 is TGTGCCAGCAGCTTTAGGAGCTCCTACAATGAGCAGTTCTTC. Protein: CASSFRSSYNEQFF.

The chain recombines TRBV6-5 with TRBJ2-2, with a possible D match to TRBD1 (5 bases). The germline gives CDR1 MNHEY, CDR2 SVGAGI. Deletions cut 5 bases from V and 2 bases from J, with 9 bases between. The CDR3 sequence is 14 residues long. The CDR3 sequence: CASSDRPNTGELFF. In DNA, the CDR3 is TGTGCCAGCAGTGACAGACCCAACACCGGGGAGCTGTTTTTT.

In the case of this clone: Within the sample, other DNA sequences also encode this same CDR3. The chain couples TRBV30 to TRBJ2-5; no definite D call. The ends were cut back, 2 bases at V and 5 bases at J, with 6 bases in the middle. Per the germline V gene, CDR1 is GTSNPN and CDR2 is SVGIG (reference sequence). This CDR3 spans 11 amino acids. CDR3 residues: CAWSSRETQYF. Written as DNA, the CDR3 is TGTGCCTGGAGTTCGCGGGAGACCCAGTACTTC.

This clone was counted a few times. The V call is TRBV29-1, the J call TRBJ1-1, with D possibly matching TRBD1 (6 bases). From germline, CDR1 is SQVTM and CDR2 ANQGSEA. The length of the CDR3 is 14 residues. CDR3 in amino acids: CSGAIGQLNTEAFF. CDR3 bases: TGCAGTGGAGCAATTGGACAGCTGAACACTGAAGCTTTCTTT.

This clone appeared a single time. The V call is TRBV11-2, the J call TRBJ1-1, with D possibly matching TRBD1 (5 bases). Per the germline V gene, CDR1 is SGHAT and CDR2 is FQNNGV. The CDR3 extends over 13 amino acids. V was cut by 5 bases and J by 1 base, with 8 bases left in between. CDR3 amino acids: CASSLGQNTEAFF. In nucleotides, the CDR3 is TGTGCCAGCAGCCTGGGGCAGAACACTGAAGCTTTCTTT.

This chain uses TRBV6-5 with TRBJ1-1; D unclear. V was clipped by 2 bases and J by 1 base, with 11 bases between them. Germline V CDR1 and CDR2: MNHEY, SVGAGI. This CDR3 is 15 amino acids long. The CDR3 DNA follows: TGTGCCAGCAGTTACGTGGGAGGATCGAACACTGAAGCTTTCTTT. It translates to CASSYVGGSNTEAFF.

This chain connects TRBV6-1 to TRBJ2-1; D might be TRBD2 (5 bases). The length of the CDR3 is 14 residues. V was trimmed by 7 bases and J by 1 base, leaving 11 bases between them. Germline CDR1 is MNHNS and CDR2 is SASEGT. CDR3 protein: CASTQAGSYNEQFF. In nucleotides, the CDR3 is TGTGCCAGCACCCAGGCGGGTTCCTACAATGAGCAGTTCTTC.

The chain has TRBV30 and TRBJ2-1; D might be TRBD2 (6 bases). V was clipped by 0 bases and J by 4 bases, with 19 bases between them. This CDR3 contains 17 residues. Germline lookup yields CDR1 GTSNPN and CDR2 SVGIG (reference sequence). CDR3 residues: CAWSVEVGGPSYNEQFF. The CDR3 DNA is TGTGCCTGGAGTGTAGAAGTGGGAGGACCGTCGTACAATGAGCAGTTCTTC.

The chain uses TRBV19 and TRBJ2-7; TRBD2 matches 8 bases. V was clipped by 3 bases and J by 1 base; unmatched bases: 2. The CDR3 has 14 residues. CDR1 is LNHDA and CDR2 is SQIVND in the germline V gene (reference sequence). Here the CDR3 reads CASSIQRGSYEQYF. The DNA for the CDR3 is TGTGCCAGTAGTATTCAGCGGGGGTCCTACGAGCAGTACTTC. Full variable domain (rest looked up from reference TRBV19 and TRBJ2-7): DGGITQSPKYLFRKEGQNVTLSCEQNLNHDAMYWYRQDPGQGLRLIYYSQIVNDFQKGDIAEGYSVSREKKESFPLTVTSAQKNPTAFYLCASSIQRGSYEQYFGPGTRLTVT.

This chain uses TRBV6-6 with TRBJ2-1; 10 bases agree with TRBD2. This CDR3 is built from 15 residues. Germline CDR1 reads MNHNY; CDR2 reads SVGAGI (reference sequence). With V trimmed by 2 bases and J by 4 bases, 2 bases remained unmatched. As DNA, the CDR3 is TGTGCCAGCAGTTACCTTAGCGGGGGGTACAATGAGCAGTTCTTC. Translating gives CASSYLSGGYNEQFF.

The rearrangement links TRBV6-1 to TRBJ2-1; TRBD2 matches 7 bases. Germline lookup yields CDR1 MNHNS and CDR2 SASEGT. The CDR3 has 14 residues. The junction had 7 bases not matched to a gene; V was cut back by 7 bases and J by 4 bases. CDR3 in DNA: TGTGCCAGCACCAAAATGCGGGGGTACAATGAGCAGTTCTTC. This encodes CASTKMRGYNEQFF.

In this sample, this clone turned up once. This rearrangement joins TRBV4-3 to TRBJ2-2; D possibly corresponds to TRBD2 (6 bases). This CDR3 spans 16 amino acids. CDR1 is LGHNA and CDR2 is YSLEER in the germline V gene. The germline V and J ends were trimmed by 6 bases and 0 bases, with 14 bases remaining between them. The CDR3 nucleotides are TGCGCCAGCAGTGGCAGCGGGTATACGAACACCGGGGAGCTGTTTTTT. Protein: CASSGSGYTNTGELFF.

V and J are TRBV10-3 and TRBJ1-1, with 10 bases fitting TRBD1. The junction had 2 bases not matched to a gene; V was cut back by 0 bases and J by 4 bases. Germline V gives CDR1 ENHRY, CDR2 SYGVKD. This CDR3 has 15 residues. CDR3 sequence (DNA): TGTGCCATCAGTGAGTCGACAGGGGGCGGCACTGAAGCTTTCTTT. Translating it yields CAISESTGGGTEAFF.

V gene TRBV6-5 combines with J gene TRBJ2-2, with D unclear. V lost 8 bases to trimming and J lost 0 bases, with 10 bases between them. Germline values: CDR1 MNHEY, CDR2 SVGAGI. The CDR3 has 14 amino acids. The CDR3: CASSWQANTGELFF. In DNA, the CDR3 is TGTGCCAGCTCATGGCAGGCGAACACCGGGGAGCTGTTTTTT.

CDR3: CASRRQGSYEQYF. The CDR3 DNA sequence: TGTGCCAGCAGGCGACAGGGGTCCTACGAGCAGTACTTC. The V call is TRBV27, the J call TRBJ2-7; 8 bases are shared with TRBD1. V lost 6 bases to trimming and J lost 1 base; unmatched junction nucleotides: 2. Germline V gene lookup returns CDR1 MNHEY and CDR2 SMNVEV (reference sequence). The CDR3 runs to 13 residues.

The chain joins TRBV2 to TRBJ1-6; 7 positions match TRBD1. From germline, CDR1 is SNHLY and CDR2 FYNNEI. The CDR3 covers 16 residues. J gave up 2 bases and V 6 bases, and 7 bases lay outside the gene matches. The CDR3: CASRRNRGTYNSPLHF. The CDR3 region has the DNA TGTGCCAGCAGACGTAACAGGGGCACCTATAATTCACCCCTCCACTTT.

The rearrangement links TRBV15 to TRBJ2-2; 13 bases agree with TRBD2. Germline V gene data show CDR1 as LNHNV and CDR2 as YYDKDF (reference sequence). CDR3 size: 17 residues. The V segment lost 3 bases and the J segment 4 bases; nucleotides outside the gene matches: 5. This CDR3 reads CATSRGGLAGTTGELFF. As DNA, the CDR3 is TGTGCCACCAGCAGGGGGGGACTAGCGGGAACCACCGGGGAGCTGTTTTTT.

CDR3 sequence: CASTTGGRETQYF. CDR3 nucleotide sequence: TGTGCCAGCACAACAGGGGGCAGAGAGACCCAGTACTTC. The chain uses TRBV7-9 and TRBJ2-5; 9 bases are shared with TRBD1. Losses at the gene ends were 7 bases for V and 4 bases for J; bases not matched to a gene: 4. The CDR3 is 13 residues long. Germline V gene data show CDR1 as SEHNR and CDR2 as FQNEAQ (reference sequence).

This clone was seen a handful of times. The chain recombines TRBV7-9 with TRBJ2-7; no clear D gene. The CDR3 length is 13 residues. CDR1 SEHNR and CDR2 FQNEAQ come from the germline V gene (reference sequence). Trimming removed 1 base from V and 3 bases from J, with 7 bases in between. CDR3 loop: CASSLVWSYEQYF. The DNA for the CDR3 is TGTGCCAGCAGCTTAGTTTGGAGCTACGAGCAGTACTTC.